One TCR beta chain is described in this entry. Antigen: not known. The CDR3 length is 14 residues. Trimming cost V 0 bases and J 8 bases, with 10 bases left between them. The germline V gene has CDR1 MNHNS and CDR2 SASEGT. The sample comes from a study of T cell responses to AZD1222 COVID-19 vaccine. Study overall: Combined were second doses at about 4 or about 12 weeks. General study points: All repertoire sampling was performed exclusively after the peak T cell response. Unmutated regions of variants are reportedly targeted by nearly half of spike-specific TCRs.

Using immunoSEQ multiplex PCR, the repertoire was profiled, and TCRdb retains in-frame clones only, with some absent. Here the sample spans some 150,000 clones, 90% being singletons. The sample consisted of peripheral blood, taken on day 0 of AZD1222 vaccination. The genes are TRBV6-1 and TRBJ2-2; either TRBD1 or TRBD2 may fit D (5 bases each). The sequence derives from an adult in good health. Here the CDR3 DNA reads TGTGCCAGCAGTGAAGCGCTGAGGGGTGGGGAGCTGTTTTTT. This codes for CASSEALRGGELFF.